Listed below are T cell receptor beta chains from one sample, sequenced in a study of T cells in Graves' hyperthyroidism and ophthalmopathy. Via MiXCR, TCRdb re-called the multiplex PCR reads, giving one row per CDR3 protein. This sample has under 650,000 distinct CDR3 sequences, with around 15% found just once. The sample taken for sequencing was blood. Receptor source: a woman in her 30s with Graves' hyperthyroidism. CDR3s include the opening cysteine and the closing phenylalanine or tryptophan. Fields, in order: J gene, clone size, D gene, V gene, CDR3 DNA, CDR3 protein. The D gene is left open where the match is weak. Rows give clone size only sometimes, using once, few, many, or a class for an expanded clone.

j_call: TRBJ2-1; clone_size: few; d_call: NA; v_call: TRBV9; cdr3_nt: TGTGCCAGCAGCGTCTCGACAGCCGCCTACAATGAGCAGTTCTTC; cdr3_aa: CASSVSTAAYNEQFF
j_call: TRBJ2-5; clone_size: few; d_call: TRBD2; v_call: TRBV11-3; cdr3_nt: TGTGCCAGCAGCACAACTAGCGGACATCAAGAGACCCAGTACTTC; cdr3_aa: CASSTTSGHQETQYF
j_call: TRBJ2-2; clone_size: NA; d_call: TRBD1; v_call: TRBV5-1; cdr3_nt: TGCGCCAGCAGCCGGATAACAGGGGTCGACACCGGGGAGCTGTTTTTT; cdr3_aa: CASSRITGVDTGELFF
j_call: TRBJ2-1; clone_size: many; d_call: NA; v_call: TRBV28; cdr3_nt: TGTGCCAGCACCGACTCTTACAATGAGCAGTTCTTC; cdr3_aa: CASTDSYNEQFF
j_call: TRBJ2-2; clone_size: few; d_call: TRBD1; v_call: TRBV18; cdr3_nt: TGTGCCAGCTCCCCGGACAGGGTGAACGGGGAGCTGTTTTTT; cdr3_aa: CASSPDRVNGELFF
j_call: TRBJ1-6; clone_size: NA; d_call: NA; v_call: TRBV4-1; cdr3_nt: TGCGCCAGCAGCCGAACCCCCCGTGGCCCGGACCTATGGGATAATTCACCCCTCCACTTT; cdr3_aa: CASSRTPRGPDLWDNSPLHF
j_call: TRBJ2-2; clone_size: many; d_call: NA; v_call: TRBV12-3/TRBV12-4; cdr3_nt: TGTGCCAGCAGTTTCGTTGTAGGGCTAGCGAACACCGGGGAGCTGTTTTTT; cdr3_aa: CASSFVVGLANTGELFF
j_call: TRBJ2-3; clone_size: NA; d_call: NA; v_call: TRBV30; cdr3_nt: TGTGCCTGGGGCAATGGAGATACGCAGTATTTT; cdr3_aa: CAWGNGDTQYF
j_call: TRBJ2-1; clone_size: many; d_call: TRBD2; v_call: TRBV28; cdr3_nt: TGTGCCAGCAGTCTTAGAGTAGCGGGAGGGTCGGAATCAAGCAATGAGCAGTTCTTC; cdr3_aa: CASSLRVAGGSESSNEQFF
j_call: TRBJ2-1; clone_size: many; d_call: NA; v_call: TRBV12-3/TRBV12-4; cdr3_nt: TGTGCCAGCGCTCCCTTTGGGGCAGGGACTTACAATGAGCAGTTCTTC; cdr3_aa: CASAPFGAGTYNEQFF
j_call: TRBJ2-7; clone_size: many; d_call: NA; v_call: TRBV2; cdr3_nt: TGTGCCAGCAGTCGCACCCTCCCCTCGGGGGAGCAGTACTTC; cdr3_aa: CASSRTLPSGEQYF
j_call: TRBJ1-2; clone_size: few; d_call: TRBD1; v_call: TRBV28; cdr3_nt: TGTGCCAGCAATCCCGGGACAGGGGGTGTTTATGGCTACACCTTC; cdr3_aa: CASNPGTGGVYGYTF
j_call: TRBJ1-4; clone_size: many; d_call: NA; v_call: TRBV28; cdr3_nt: TGTGCCAGCAGCTTAGGAGGGGAGGATGAAAAACTGTTTTTT; cdr3_aa: CASSLGGEDEKLFF
j_call: TRBJ1-1; clone_size: many; d_call: NA; v_call: TRBV20-1; cdr3_nt: TGCAGTGCTGGGCGATCTAACCACACTGAAGCTTTCTTT; cdr3_aa: CSAGRSNHTEAFF
j_call: TRBJ1-5; clone_size: once; d_call: TRBD1; v_call: TRBV19; cdr3_nt: TGTGCCAGTAGGAGGGGGACAGGGAACAATCAGCCCCAGCATTTT; cdr3_aa: CASRRGTGNNQPQHF
j_call: TRBJ1-6; clone_size: many; d_call: NA; v_call: TRBV12-3/TRBV12-4; cdr3_nt: TGTGCCAGCAGTTCCCCGGGGTCGGATACGAATTCACCCCTCCACTTT; cdr3_aa: CASSSPGSDTNSPLHF
j_call: TRBJ2-1; clone_size: many; d_call: TRBD2; v_call: TRBV28; cdr3_nt: TGTGCCAGCAGTACCTACGATAGGCTAGCGGGGAACTACAATGAGCAGTTCTTC; cdr3_aa: CASSTYDRLAGNYNEQFF
j_call: TRBJ1-1; clone_size: many; d_call: TRBD1; v_call: TRBV10-3; cdr3_nt: TGTGCCATCAGTGAACCGGGACAGAGCACTGAAGCTTTCTTT; cdr3_aa: CAISEPGQSTEAFF
j_call: TRBJ2-3; clone_size: many; d_call: TRBD2; v_call: TRBV7-3; cdr3_nt: TGTGCCAGCAGCTTCTACGGGAGGGCCGGTACAGATACGCAGTATTTT; cdr3_aa: CASSFYGRAGTDTQYF
j_call: TRBJ2-1; clone_size: many; d_call: NA; v_call: TRBV20-1; cdr3_nt: TGCAGTGCTAGAAGCCACAAAAATCAATACAATGAGCAGTTCTTC; cdr3_aa: CSARSHKNQYNEQFF
j_call: TRBJ1-5; clone_size: many; d_call: NA; v_call: TRBV6-1; cdr3_nt: TGTGCCAGCAGTTCCAGGGTAGGTCAGCCCCAGCATTTT; cdr3_aa: CASSSRVGQPQHF
j_call: TRBJ2-7; clone_size: many; d_call: NA; v_call: TRBV25-1; cdr3_nt: TGTGCCAGCAGTAGGGACCTCCGCGAGCAGTACTTC; cdr3_aa: CASSRDLREQYF
j_call: TRBJ2-2; clone_size: few; d_call: NA; v_call: TRBV6-6; cdr3_nt: TGTGCCAGCAGTTACTTGTGGACCGGGGAGCTGTTTTTT; cdr3_aa: CASSYLWTGELFF
j_call: TRBJ2-3; clone_size: many; d_call: NA; v_call: TRBV6-2/TRBV6-3; cdr3_nt: TGTGCCAGCAGTCAGGGGACGGCAGATACGCAGTATTTT; cdr3_aa: CASSQGTADTQYF
j_call: TRBJ2-7; clone_size: many; d_call: TRBD2; v_call: TRBV11-2; cdr3_nt: TGTGCCACCGCGACTAGCGGGAGCCCGTACGAGCAGTACTTC; cdr3_aa: CATATSGSPYEQYF
j_call: TRBJ2-1; clone_size: many; d_call: NA; v_call: TRBV27; cdr3_nt: TGTGCCAGCAGTTTATTGGGGAACAATGAGCAGTTCTTC; cdr3_aa: CASSLLGNNEQFF
j_call: TRBJ2-5; clone_size: few; d_call: NA; v_call: TRBV15; cdr3_nt: TGTGCCACCAGCAGAGGTGGGAGCGGAGGGGAGACCCAGTACTTC; cdr3_aa: CATSRGGSGGETQYF
j_call: TRBJ1-1; clone_size: few; d_call: NA; v_call: TRBV24-1; cdr3_nt: TGTGCCACCAGTGATCCACGCAGGGCTTTCTTT; cdr3_aa: CATSDPRRAFF
j_call: TRBJ1-6; clone_size: NA; d_call: NA; v_call: TRBV29-1; cdr3_nt: TGCAGCGGTAAACAGGAGGGCAGAGGAGAGTCACCCCTCCACTTT; cdr3_aa: CSGKQEGRGESPLHF
j_call: TRBJ1-2; clone_size: few; d_call: NA; v_call: TRBV28; cdr3_nt: TGTGCCAGCAGTCAACAGGGCGGTGGCTACACCTTC; cdr3_aa: CASSQQGGGYTF
j_call: TRBJ2-7; clone_size: NA; d_call: NA; v_call: TRBV11-2; cdr3_nt: TGTGCCAGCAGCGTCAACCGGGACACTCAACACGAGCAGTACTTC; cdr3_aa: CASSVNRDTQHEQYF
j_call: TRBJ2-2; clone_size: NA; d_call: TRBD1; v_call: TRBV28; cdr3_nt: TGTGCCAGCAGTTCCCTCGGGACAGGGTGGCCGAACACCGGGGAGCTGTTTTTT; cdr3_aa: CASSSLGTGWPNTGELFF
j_call: TRBJ2-3; clone_size: NA; d_call: NA; v_call: TRBV9; cdr3_nt: TGTGCCAGCCGCCTAGATACCAACTCGGATACGCAGTATTTT; cdr3_aa: CASRLDTNSDTQYF
j_call: TRBJ2-3; clone_size: few; d_call: NA; v_call: TRBV6-2/TRBV6-3; cdr3_nt: TGTGCCAGCAGGTTAACGGCAGATACGCAGTATTTT; cdr3_aa: CASRLTADTQYF
j_call: TRBJ2-7; clone_size: many; d_call: NA; v_call: TRBV12-3/TRBV12-4; cdr3_nt: TGTGCCAGCAGCTTTGACAGGCCCGAGCAGTACTTC; cdr3_aa: CASSFDRPEQYF
j_call: TRBJ2-5; clone_size: many; d_call: NA; v_call: TRBV3-1; cdr3_nt: TGTGCCAGCCGGGGACTGCAACAAGAGACCCAGTACTTC; cdr3_aa: CASRGLQQETQYF
j_call: TRBJ2-2; clone_size: many; d_call: NA; v_call: TRBV12-3/TRBV12-4; cdr3_nt: TGTGCCAGCAGTGCTAACTTCTTACGTCGGGATGGGGAGCTGTTTTTT; cdr3_aa: CASSANFLRRDGELFF
j_call: TRBJ1-2; clone_size: NA; d_call: NA; v_call: TRBV12-3/TRBV12-4; cdr3_nt: TGTGCCAGCAGTTTACCAGGCTCGACACGTGGCTACACCTTC; cdr3_aa: CASSLPGSTRGYTF